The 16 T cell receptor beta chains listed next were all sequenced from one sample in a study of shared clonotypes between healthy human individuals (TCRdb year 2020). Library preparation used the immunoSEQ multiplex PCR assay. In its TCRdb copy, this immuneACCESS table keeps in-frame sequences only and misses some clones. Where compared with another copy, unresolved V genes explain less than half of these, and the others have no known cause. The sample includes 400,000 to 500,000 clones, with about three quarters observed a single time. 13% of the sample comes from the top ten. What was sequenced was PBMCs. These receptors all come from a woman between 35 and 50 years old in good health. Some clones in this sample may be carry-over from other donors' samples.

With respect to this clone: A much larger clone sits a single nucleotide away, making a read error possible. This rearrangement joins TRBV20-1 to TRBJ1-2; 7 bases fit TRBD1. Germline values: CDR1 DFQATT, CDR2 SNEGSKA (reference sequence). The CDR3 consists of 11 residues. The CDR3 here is CGGQLDYGHTF. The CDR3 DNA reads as TGCGGGGGACAGCTTGACTATGGCCACACCTTC.

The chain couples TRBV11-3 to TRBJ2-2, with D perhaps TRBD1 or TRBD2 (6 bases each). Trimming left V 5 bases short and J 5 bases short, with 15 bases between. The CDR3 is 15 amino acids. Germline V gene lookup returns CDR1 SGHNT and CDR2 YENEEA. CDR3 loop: CASSRSGAATGELFF. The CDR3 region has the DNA TGTGCCAGCAGCCGTTCGGGGGCCGCGACCGGGGAGCTGTTTTTT. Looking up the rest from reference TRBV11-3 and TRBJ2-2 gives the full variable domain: EAGVVQSPRYKIIEKKQPVAFWCNPISGHNTLYWYLQNLGQGPELLIRYENEEAVDDSQLPKDRFSAERLKGVDSTLKIQPAELGDSAVYLCASSRSGAATGELFFGEGSRLTVL.

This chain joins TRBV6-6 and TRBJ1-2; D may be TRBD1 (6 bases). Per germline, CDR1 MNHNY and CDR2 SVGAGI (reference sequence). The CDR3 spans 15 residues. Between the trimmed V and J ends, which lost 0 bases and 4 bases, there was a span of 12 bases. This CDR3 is CASSYSPGAGYGYTF. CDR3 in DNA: TGTGCCAGCAGTTACTCGCCAGGGGCAGGCTATGGCTACACCTTC.

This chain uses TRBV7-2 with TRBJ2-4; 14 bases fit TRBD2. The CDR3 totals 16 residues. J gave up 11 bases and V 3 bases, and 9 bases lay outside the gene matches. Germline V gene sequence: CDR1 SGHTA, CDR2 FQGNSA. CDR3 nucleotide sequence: TGTGCCAGCAGCTTCTTATCCGGGACTAGCGGGAGCCTTCAGTACTTC. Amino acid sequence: CASSFLSGTSGSLQYF. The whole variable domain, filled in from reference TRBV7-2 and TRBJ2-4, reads GAGVSQSPSNKVTEKGKDVELRCDPISGHTALYWYRQSLGQGLEFLIYFQGNSAPDKSGLPSDRFSAERTGGSVSTLTIQRTQQEDSAVYLCASSFLSGTSGSLQYFGAGTRLSVL.

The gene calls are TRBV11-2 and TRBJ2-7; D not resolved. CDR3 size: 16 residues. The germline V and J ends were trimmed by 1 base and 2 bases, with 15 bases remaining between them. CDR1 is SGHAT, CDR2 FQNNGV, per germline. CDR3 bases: TGTGCCAGCAGCTTAGGTACGGCCGGTTTAGCCTACGAGCAGTACTTC. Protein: CASSLGTAGLAYEQYF.

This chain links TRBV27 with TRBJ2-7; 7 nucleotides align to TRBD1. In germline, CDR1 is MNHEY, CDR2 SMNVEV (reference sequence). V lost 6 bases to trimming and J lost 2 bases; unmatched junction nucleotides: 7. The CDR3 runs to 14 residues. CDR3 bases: TGTGCCAGCAGCCGACCGGGACAGCCCTACGAGCAGTACTTC. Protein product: CASSRPGQPYEQYF.

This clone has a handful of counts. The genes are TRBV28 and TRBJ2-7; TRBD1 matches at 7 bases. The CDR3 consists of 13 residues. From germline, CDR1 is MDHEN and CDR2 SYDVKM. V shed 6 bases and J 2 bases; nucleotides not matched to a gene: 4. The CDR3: CASSRQGPYEQYF. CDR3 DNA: TGTGCCAGCAGCCGACAGGGCCCCTACGAGCAGTACTTC. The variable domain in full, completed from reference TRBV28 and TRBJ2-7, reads DVKVTQSSRYLVKRTGEKVFLECVQDMDHENMFWYRQDPGLGLRLIYFSYDVKMKEKGDIPEGYSVSREKKERFSLILESASTNQTSMYLCASSRQGPYEQYFGPGTRLTVT.

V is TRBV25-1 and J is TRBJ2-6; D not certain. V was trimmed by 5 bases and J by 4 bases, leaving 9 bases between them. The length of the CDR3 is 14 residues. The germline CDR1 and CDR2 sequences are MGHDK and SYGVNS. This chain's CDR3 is CASSSFIGANVLTF. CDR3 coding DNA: TGTGCCAGCAGTTCGTTTATCGGGGCCAACGTCCTGACTTTC.

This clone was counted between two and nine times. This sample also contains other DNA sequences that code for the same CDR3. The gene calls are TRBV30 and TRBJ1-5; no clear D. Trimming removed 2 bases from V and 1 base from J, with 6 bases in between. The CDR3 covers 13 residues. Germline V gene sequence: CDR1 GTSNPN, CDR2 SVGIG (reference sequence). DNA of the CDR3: TGTGCCTGGAGTCTGGGGAGCAATCAGCCCCAGCATTTT. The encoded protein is CAWSLGSNQPQHF.

The CDR3 DNA is TGCGCCAGCGGCGAGGGCGTTGGAAACATTCAGTACTTC. Amino acids: CASGEGVGNIQYF. J is TRBJ2-4 and V is TRBV4-1; D possibly corresponds to TRBD2 (5 bases). The CDR3 runs 13 residues. V dropped 8 bases and J dropped 6 bases, with 14 bases sitting between them. Germline V lookup: CDR1 MGHRA, CDR2 YSYEKL.

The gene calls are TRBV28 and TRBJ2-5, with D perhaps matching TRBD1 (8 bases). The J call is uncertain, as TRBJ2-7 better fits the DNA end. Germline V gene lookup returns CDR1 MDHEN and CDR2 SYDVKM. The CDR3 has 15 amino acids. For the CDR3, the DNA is TGTGCCAGCACAACAGGGGGGGCAAGCTACTACGAGCAGTACTTC. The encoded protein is CASTTGGASYYEQYF.

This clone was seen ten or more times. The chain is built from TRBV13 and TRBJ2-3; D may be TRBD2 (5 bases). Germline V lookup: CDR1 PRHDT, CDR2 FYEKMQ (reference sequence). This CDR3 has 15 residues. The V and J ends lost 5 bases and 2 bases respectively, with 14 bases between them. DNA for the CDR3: TGTGCCAGCAGCCCTTCACTAGGTCCCACAGATACGCAGTATTTT. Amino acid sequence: CASSPSLGPTDTQYF.

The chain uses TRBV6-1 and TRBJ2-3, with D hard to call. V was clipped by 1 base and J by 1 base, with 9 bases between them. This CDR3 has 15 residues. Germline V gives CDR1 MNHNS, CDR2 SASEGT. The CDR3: CASSEVWARTDTQYF. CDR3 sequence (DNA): TGTGCCAGCAGTGAAGTCTGGGCGCGCACAGATACGCAGTATTTT.

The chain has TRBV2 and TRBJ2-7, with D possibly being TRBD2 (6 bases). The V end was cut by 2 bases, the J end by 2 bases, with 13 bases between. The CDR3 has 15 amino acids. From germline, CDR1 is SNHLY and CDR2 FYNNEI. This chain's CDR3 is CASSERGRFTYEQYF. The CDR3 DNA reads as TGTGCCAGCAGTGAACGTGGGAGGTTCACCTACGAGCAGTACTTC.

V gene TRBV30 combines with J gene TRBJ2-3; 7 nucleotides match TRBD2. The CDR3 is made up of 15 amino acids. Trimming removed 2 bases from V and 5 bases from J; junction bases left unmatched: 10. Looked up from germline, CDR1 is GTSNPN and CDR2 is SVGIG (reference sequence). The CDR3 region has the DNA TGTGCCTGGAGTCGATGGGCGGGAGTCAGAGATACGCAGTATTTT. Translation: CAWSRWAGVRDTQYF.

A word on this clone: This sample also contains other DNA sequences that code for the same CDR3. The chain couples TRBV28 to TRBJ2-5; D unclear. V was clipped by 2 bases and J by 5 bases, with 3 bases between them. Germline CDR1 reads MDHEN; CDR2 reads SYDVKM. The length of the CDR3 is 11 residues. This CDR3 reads CASSLRETQYF. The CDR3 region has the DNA TGTGCCAGCAGTTTACGGGAGACCCAGTACTTC.